This T cell receptor beta chain was retrieved from a study of cytomegalovirus exposure and HLA in healthy donors. The PCR was carried out with 60 Vbeta primers and 13 Jbeta primers. TCRdb's copy holds only in-frame clones and misses some; the assay was immunoSEQ multiplex PCR. The data contain some 130,000 clones, roughly three quarters of them singletons. Broader study findings: Researchers reported in a later analysis that a missense DCLRE1C variant was tied to TCR beta V- and J-gene trimming.

Comments on this clone: Its specificity is not known.

CDR1 and CDR2 (germline): SGHVS, FNYEAQ. The CDR3 is 15 residues long. V shed 4 bases and J 0 bases; nucleotides not matched to a gene: 3. The sample was PBMCs. The sequence was collected from a man aged 30 to 39 in good health and CMV-seronegative. The chain combines TRBV7-6 with TRBJ1-3; 7 bases match TRBD1. In DNA form, the CDR3 reads TGTGCCAGCAGCTCGGGACAGAGCTCTGGAAACACCATATATTTT. Amino acid sequence: CASSSGQSSGNTIYF.